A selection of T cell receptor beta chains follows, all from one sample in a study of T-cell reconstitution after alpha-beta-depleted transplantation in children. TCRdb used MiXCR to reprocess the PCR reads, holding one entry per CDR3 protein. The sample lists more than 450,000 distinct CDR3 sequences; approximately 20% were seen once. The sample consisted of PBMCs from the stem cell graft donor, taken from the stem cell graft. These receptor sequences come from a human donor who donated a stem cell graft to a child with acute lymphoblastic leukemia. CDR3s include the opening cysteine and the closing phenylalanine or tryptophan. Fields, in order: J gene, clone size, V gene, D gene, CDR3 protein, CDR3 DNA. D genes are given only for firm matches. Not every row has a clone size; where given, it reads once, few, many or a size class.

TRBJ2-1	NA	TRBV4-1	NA	CASSQIWVDVKFF	TGCGCCAGCAGCCAAATCTGGGTGGACGTAAAGTTCTTC
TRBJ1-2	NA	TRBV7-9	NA	CASSRAEGIYTF	TGTGCCAGCAGCCGTGCTGAGGGGATCTACACCTTC
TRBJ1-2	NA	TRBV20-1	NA	CSARDYRQYGYTF	TGCAGTGCTAGAGATTACAGGCAGTATGGCTACACCTTC
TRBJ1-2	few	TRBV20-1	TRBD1	CSAYRTGRMRSYGYTF	TGCAGTGCTTACCGGACAGGGAGGATGAGGAGCTATGGCTACACCTTC
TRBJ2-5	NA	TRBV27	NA	CASTGGPPEETQYF	TGTGCCAGCACTGGGGGGCCACCCGAAGAGACCCAGTACTTC
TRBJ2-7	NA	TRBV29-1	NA	CSGTDGAYEQYF	TGCAGCGGAACCGACGGTGCCTACGAGCAGTACTTC
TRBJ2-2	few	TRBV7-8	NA	CASSLAEPPAGELFF	TGTGCCAGCAGCTTAGCGGAACCACCGGCCGGGGAGCTGTTTTTT
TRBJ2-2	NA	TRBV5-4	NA	CASSAYLTGELFF	TGTGCCAGCAGCGCGTACCTCACCGGGGAGCTGTTTTTT
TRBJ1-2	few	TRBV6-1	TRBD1	CASTLGQGVGYTF	TGTGCCAGCACCCTGGGACAGGGTGTTGGCTACACCTTC
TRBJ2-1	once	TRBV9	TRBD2	CASSHKSLAGVGNEQFF	TGTGCCAGCAGCCACAAATCGCTAGCGGGAGTCGGCAATGAGCAGTTCTTC
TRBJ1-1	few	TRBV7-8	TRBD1	CASSQAGTANTEAFF	TGTGCCAGCAGCCAGGCCGGGACAGCGAACACTGAAGCTTTCTTT
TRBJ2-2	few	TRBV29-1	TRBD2	CSVEGSRTSGTKNTGELFF	TGCAGCGTTGAAGGGTCCCGGACTAGCGGGACCAAGAACACCGGGGAGCTGTTTTTT
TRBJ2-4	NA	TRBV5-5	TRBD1	CASSLGYRGRGIQYF	TGTGCCAGCAGCTTGGGATACAGGGGGCGCGGCATTCAGTACTTC
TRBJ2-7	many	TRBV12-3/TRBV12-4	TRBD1	CASSPWDSLYEQYF	TGTGCCAGCAGTCCCTGGGACAGTTTATACGAGCAGTACTTC
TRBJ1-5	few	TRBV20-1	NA	CSARLDGNQPQHF	TGCAGTGCTAGGTTGGACGGAAATCAGCCCCAGCATTTT
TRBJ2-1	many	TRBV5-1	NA	CASSLERNEQFF	TGCGCCAGCAGCTTGGAGCGCAATGAGCAGTTCTTC
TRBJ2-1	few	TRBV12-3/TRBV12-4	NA	CASKEPRYNEQFF	TGTGCCAGCAAGGAACCCCGCTACAATGAGCAGTTCTTC
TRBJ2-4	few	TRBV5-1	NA	CASKDAYRENIQYF	TGCGCCAGCAAAGACGCCTATCGAGAAAACATTCAGTACTTC
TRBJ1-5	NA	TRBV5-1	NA	CASSRGEMGNQPQHF	TGCGCCAGCAGCAGGGGAGAAATGGGCAATCAGCCCCAGCATTTT
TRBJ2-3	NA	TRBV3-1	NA	CASSHGTDTQYF	TGTGCCAGCAGCCACGGCACAGATACGCAGTATTTT
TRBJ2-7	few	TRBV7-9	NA	CASSLAAGKLNEQYF	TGTGCCAGCAGCTTAGCGGCAGGGAAGCTTAACGAGCAGTACTTC
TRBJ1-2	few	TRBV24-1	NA	CATSDSGANYGYTF	TGTGCCACCAGTGACTCCGGAGCTAACTATGGCTACACCTTC
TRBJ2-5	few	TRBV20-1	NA	CSATTQETQYF	TGCAGTGCTACCACACAAGAGACCCAGTACTTC
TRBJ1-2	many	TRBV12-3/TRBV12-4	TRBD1	CASSLAGTGLYGYTF	TGTGCCAGCAGTTTAGCAGGGACAGGTTTATATGGCTACACCTTC